Reported below is one TCR beta chain. The data were produced by immunoSEQ multiplex PCR, yet TCRdb's version contains in-frame clones alone and is incomplete. Of over 250,000 clones in the sample, about 80% were seen once. The sample belongs to a study of blood T cell repertoires in COVID-19. Study information: The study drew acute and convalescent COVID-19 samples from the United States, Italy and Spain. Sample material is recorded as cDNA or gDNA derived from T cells, B-cell-depleted T cells, or PBMCs.

This CDR3 is 14 amino acids long. Germline V gene sequence: CDR1 MRHNA, CDR2 SNTAGT. The V end was cut by 5 bases, the J end by 2 bases, with 7 bases between. This receptor was obtained from an elderly woman with acute or convalescent COVID-19. The sequencing sample was made of peripheral blood. The gene calls are TRBV6-4 and TRBJ2-6; D possibly corresponds to TRBD1 (5 bases). As DNA, the CDR3 is TGTGCCAGCAGTACAGGACCTGGGGCCAACGTCCTGACTTTC. Translation: CASSTGPGANVLTF.